This T cell receptor (beta chain) was found in a study of blood T cell repertoires in COVID-19. Looked up from germline, CDR1 is ENHRY and CDR2 is SYGVKD. V was pared by 2 bases and J by 6 bases, with 14 bases between. CDR3 size: 14 residues. Here immunoSEQ multiplex PCR was the method, and the copy in TCRdb shows in-frame clones only, minus some. The sample lists some 190,000 clones, 80% to 90% occurring once. The sequencing input was peripheral blood. This chain uses TRBV10-3 with TRBJ2-7; perhaps TRBD2 as D (6 bases). This receptor was obtained from a man between 25 and 39 years old with acute or convalescent COVID-19. The CDR3 DNA reads as TGTGCCATCAGTGAGGCGTCGGGGGTGAGCGAGCAGTACTTC. This codes for CAISEASGVSEQYF.